This TCR beta chain was sequenced in a study of radiation and T cells in renal cell carcinoma. About this clone itself: Its antigen is unidentified. A junction end diverges from the germline sequence, so it may reflect a read error.

Clones were read by immunoSEQ multiplex PCR, and TCRdb kept only the in-frame ones, dropping some. In the table there are 20,000 or so clones, about 50% of which are singletons. Treatment defined: 15 Gy SBRT to primary tumor, nephrectomy 4 weeks later. Nephrectomy followed 15 Gy stereotactic body radiation by 4 weeks. The tumor was a clear cell renal cell carcinoma. Whole-study results and caveats: Pretreatment tumor biopsies were lacking, so baseline clonotypes are unknown.

Here the sequenced sample was tumor tissue, taken from a patient whose treatment included radiotherapy and nephrectomy. This clonotype was sampled from a man in his fifties or sixties with renal cell carcinoma.

CDR3 in DNA: TGTGCTAGCAGCTTAGGAAGTAGCTCCTACAATGAGCAGTTCTTC. As protein: CASSLGSSSYNEQFF. The J gene is TRBJ2-1, the V gene TRBV7-7, with D unresolved. The CDR3 covers 15 residues. Germline lookup yields CDR1 SSHAT and CDR2 FNYEAQ (reference sequence).